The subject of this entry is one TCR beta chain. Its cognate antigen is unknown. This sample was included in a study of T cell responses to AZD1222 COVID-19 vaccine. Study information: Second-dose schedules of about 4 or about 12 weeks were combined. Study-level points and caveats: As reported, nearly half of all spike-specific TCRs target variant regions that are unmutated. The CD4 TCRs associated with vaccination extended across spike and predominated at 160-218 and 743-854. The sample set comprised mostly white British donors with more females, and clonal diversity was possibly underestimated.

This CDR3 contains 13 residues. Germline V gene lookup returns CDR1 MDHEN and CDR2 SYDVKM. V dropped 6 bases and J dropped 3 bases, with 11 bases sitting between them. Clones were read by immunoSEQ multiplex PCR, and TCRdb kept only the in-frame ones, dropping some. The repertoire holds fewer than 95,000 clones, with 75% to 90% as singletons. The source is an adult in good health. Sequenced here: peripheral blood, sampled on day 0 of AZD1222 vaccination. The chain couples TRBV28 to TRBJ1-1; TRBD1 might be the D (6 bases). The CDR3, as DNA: TGTGCCAGCAGCCAGGGGACTGACACTGAAGCTTTCTTT. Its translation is CASSQGTDTEAFF.